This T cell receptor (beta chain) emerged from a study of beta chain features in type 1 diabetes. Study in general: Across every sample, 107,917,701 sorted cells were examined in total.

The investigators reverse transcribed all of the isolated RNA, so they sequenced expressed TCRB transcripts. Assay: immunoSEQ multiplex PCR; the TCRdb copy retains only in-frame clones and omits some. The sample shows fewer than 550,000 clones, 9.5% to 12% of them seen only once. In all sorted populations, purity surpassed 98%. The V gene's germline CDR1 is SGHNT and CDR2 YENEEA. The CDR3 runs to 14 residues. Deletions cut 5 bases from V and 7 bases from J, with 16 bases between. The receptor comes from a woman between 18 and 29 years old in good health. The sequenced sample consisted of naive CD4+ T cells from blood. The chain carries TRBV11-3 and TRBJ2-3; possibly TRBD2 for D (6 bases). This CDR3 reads CASSPREDGNTQYF. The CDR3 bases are TGTGCCAGCAGCCCCAGGGAGGACGGGAATACGCAGTATTTT.